This passage covers 10 T cell receptor beta chains from one sample sequenced in a study of blood T cell repertoires in COVID-19. TCRdb's table, derived via immunoSEQ multiplex PCR, lists solely in-frame clones and lacks some. The sample includes nearly 350,000 clones, 83% of them seen just once. The material sequenced was peripheral blood. These receptor sequences come from a man aged 30 to 45 with active or convalescent COVID-19.

V usage is TRBV6-2 or TRBV6-3 and J usage is TRBJ1-2, with a possible D match to TRBD1 (6 bases). Germline CDR1 reads MNHEY; CDR2 reads SVGEGT. Between the trimmed V and J ends, which lost 6 bases and 9 bases, there was a span of 20 bases. The CDR3 extends over 14 amino acids. CDR3 sequence: CASSKDSGRSSYTF. CDR3 DNA: TGTGCCAGCAGCAAGGACAGCGGCCGTTCTAGCTACACCTTC.

As regards this clone: Germline and junction disagree at one end, which may indicate a read error. This chain uses TRBV28 with TRBJ1-2; D is perhaps TRBD1 (6 bases). This CDR3 has 11 amino acids. Germline loops: CDR1 MDHEN, CDR2 SYDVKM. The CDR3 protein is CASSLRRGQSF. DNA for the CDR3: TGTGCCAGCAGTTTACGCAGGGGCCAAAGCTTC.

This chain links TRBV5-1 with TRBJ1-1; the D gene is possibly TRBD1 (5 bases). V was cut by 3 bases and J by 4 bases, with 13 bases left in between. Germline V gives CDR1 SGHRS, CDR2 YFSETQ. The CDR3 spans 14 residues. DNA for the CDR3: TGCGCCAGCAGCTCGAAAGGGGAGGGCACTGAAGCTTTCTTT. Encoded protein: CASSSKGEGTEAFF.

The table lists this clone with a count of one. V is TRBV30 and J is TRBJ2-5; D is possibly TRBD2 (5 bases). Germline CDR1 GTSNPN, CDR2 SVGIG (reference sequence). The CDR3 contains 15 residues. Trimming cost V 3 bases and J 2 bases, with 16 bases left between them. CDR3 sequence reads: CAWRPPYEGQETQYF. The CDR3 region has the DNA TGTGCCTGGAGACCCCCGTATGAGGGACAAGAGACCCAGTACTTC.

This clone was found a few times. This chain joins TRBV5-1 and TRBJ1-6; TRBD1 matches at 7 bases. CDR1 is SGHRS, CDR2 YFSETQ, per germline. The length of the CDR3 is 15 residues. J was trimmed by 6 bases and V by 0 bases; bases with no gene match: 3. The CDR3 sequence: CASSLGQGGNSPLHF. The CDR3 nucleotides are TGCGCCAGCAGCTTGGGACAGGGCGGTAATTCACCCCTCCACTTT.

The gene calls are TRBV9 and TRBJ2-2; 9 bases line up with TRBD2. Per the germline V gene, CDR1 is SGDLS and CDR2 is YYNGEE. Trimming at V came to 0 bases and at J to 8 bases, leaving 5 bases not matched to a gene. The CDR3 loop spans 15 amino acids. The CDR3 DNA is TGTGCCAGCAGCGTAGTAGGACTAGCGACAGGGGAGCTGTTTTTT. Residues: CASSVVGLATGELFF.

This clone has only a few counts. The V gene is TRBV7-2, the J gene TRBJ1-1; 9 bases are shared with TRBD1. This CDR3 is built from 15 residues. The germline V gene encodes CDR1 SGHTA and CDR2 FQGNSA. Trimming removed 5 bases from V and 2 bases from J; junction bases left unmatched: 6. As DNA, the CDR3 is TGTGCCAGCAGCATACAGGGGGCAGGCAACACTGAAGCTTTCTTT. It specifies CASSIQGAGNTEAFF.

The chain joins TRBV6-2 or TRBV6-3 to TRBJ2-3; the match to TRBD2 covers 8 bases. Trimming at V came to 2 bases and at J to 2 bases, leaving 3 bases not matched to a gene. Germline values: CDR1 MNHEY, CDR2 SVGEGT. This CDR3 spans 15 amino acids. CDR3 amino acids: CASSYQRGFTDTQYF. The CDR3 bases are TGTGCCAGCAGTTACCAGCGGGGGTTCACAGATACGCAGTATTTT.

This chain uses TRBV14 with TRBJ1-2; D ambiguous. CDR3 length: 15 amino acids. CDR1 is SGHDN, CDR2 FVKESK, per germline. With 0 bases removed from V and 5 bases from J, the gap between germline ends came to 13 bases. Here the CDR3 reads CASSQDRGVVYGYTF. CDR3 DNA: TGTGCCAGCAGCCAAGATCGGGGAGTCGTTTATGGCTACACCTTC.

This clone has a handful of counts. The chain combines TRBV27 with TRBJ2-3; D may be TRBD1 (6 bases). Trimming shortened V by 3 bases and J by 5 bases, and 12 bases separated the two germline ends. Germline CDR1 is MNHEY and CDR2 is SMNVEV (reference sequence). This CDR3 has 14 residues. The CDR3 protein is CASSFSQGKDTQYF. The CDR3 DNA reads TGTGCCAGCAGTTTTTCACAGGGTAAAGATACGCAGTATTTT.